Each of the 30 T cell receptor beta chains below was sequenced from the same sample in a study of cytomegalovirus exposure and HLA in healthy donors. Both 60 Vbeta primers and 13 Jbeta primers went into the PCR. Repertoires were generated with immunoSEQ multiplex PCR, while TCRdb's copy carries only in-frame clones and drops some. The table includes about 150,000 clones, over 60% detected once. Sequencing was performed on PBMCs. The source of these receptors is a woman between 18 and 29 years old in good health and CMV-seronegative.

This chain connects TRBV11-3 to TRBJ1-1; no clear D. Germline V gene data show CDR1 as SGHNT and CDR2 as YENEEA. This CDR3 spans 15 amino acids. Deletions cut 5 bases from V and 1 base from J, with 14 bases between. Here the CDR3 DNA reads TGTGCCAGCAGCCCCAACTGGGCTGCGAACACTGAAGCTTTCTTT. Amino acid sequence: CASSPNWAANTEAFF.

The CDR3: CASRWDNQETQYF. The CDR3 nucleotides read TGTGCCAGCAGATGGGACAACCAAGAGACCCAGTACTTC. This chain joins TRBV2 and TRBJ2-5; tentatively, D is TRBD1 (6 bases). The CDR3 has 13 amino acids. V was pared by 6 bases and J by 0 bases, with 8 bases between. Germline CDR1 and CDR2: SNHLY and FYNNEI.

V usage is TRBV4-1 and J usage is TRBJ2-1; the D is unclear. CDR3 length equals 13 residues. Looked up from germline, CDR1 is MGHRA and CDR2 is YSYEKL. V lost 0 bases, J lost 12 bases, and 12 bases lay in between. CDR3 in amino acids: CASSQDFTLGQFF. CDR3 sequence (DNA): TGCGCCAGCAGCCAAGATTTCACTCTTGGGCAGTTCTTC.

V and J are TRBV2 and TRBJ1-4; D is uncertain. The germline CDR1 and CDR2 sequences are SNHLY and FYNNEI. Trimming shortened V by 4 bases and J by 7 bases, and 10 bases separated the two germline ends. The CDR3 spans 13 residues. The CDR3 DNA follows: TGTGCCAGCAGTGTGGGCTTCCTTGAAAAACTGTTTTTT. Amino acid sequence: CASSVGFLEKLFF.

This clone appeared once. The chain combines TRBV12-5 with TRBJ1-2; D is ambiguous. Germline V lookup: CDR1 LGHNT, CDR2 FRNRAP. The germline V and J ends were trimmed by 5 bases and 8 bases, with 12 bases remaining between them. CDR3 length equals 12 residues. As DNA, the CDR3 is TGTGCTAGTGGTGGTTACCCTGAGGGCTACACCTTC. Residues: CASGGYPEGYTF.

This chain joins TRBV5-4 and TRBJ1-6; 10 nucleotides line up with TRBD1. This CDR3 has 15 amino acids. The V gene end was trimmed by 0 bases and the J gene end by 9 bases; junction bases not matched to a gene: 3. Per germline, CDR1 SGHNT and CDR2 YYREEE (reference sequence). CDR3 coding DNA: TGTGCCAGCAGCTTGGCCGGGACAGGGGTTTCACCCCTCCACTTT. This gives the protein CASSLAGTGVSPLHF.

The chain recombines TRBV5-1 with TRBJ1-4, with TRBD1 matching over 8 bases. V gave up 3 bases and J gave up 0 bases; unmatched junction bases: 10. This CDR3 contains 18 residues. Germline lookup yields CDR1 SGHRS and CDR2 YFSETQ. CDR3 amino acids: CASSSGQDAISTNEKLFF. The CDR3 bases are TGCGCCAGCAGCTCGGGACAGGACGCAATCTCAACTAATGAAAAACTGTTTTTT.

V and J are TRBV2 and TRBJ1-1, with a possible D match to TRBD1 (5 bases). Germline V gene sequence: CDR1 SNHLY, CDR2 FYNNEI. Deletions cut 8 bases from V and 3 bases from J, with 13 bases between. The CDR3 runs to 13 residues. The CDR3 protein is CASGGDSDTEAFF. The DNA for the CDR3 is TGTGCCAGCGGGGGGGACTCGGACACTGAAGCTTTCTTT.

The chain couples TRBV6-6 to TRBJ1-3; 9 positions match TRBD1. CDR3 length equals 16 residues. Germline CDR1 reads MNHNY; CDR2 reads SVGAGI (reference sequence). V was pared by 2 bases and J by 4 bases, with 6 bases of the junction left unmatched. The CDR3 loop reads CASSYGDRAFGNTIYF. The CDR3 DNA reads TGTGCCAGCAGTTACGGGGACAGGGCATTCGGAAACACCATATATTTT.

This chain uses TRBV10-1 with TRBJ2-3; D is uncertain. V gave up 10 bases and J gave up 0 bases, with 20 bases separating them. Germline values: CDR1 WNHNN, CDR2 SYGVQD (reference sequence). This CDR3 region has 16 residues. CDR3 loop: CAIPVLSPTSTDTQYF. CDR3 nucleotide sequence: TGCGCCATCCCCGTCTTGTCCCCTACTAGCACAGATACGCAGTATTTT.

The chain combines TRBV28 with TRBJ2-1, with unresolved D. The CDR3 loop spans 14 amino acids. Germline-derived CDR1 and CDR2 are MDHEN and SYDVKM. V was cut by 4 bases and J by 0 bases, with 7 bases left in between. CDR3 coding DNA: TGTGCCAGCAGTTGGGCGAGCTCCTACAATGAGCAGTTCTTC. This gives the protein CASSWASSYNEQFF.

This rearrangement joins TRBV9 to TRBJ2-1; TRBD1 aligns across 7 bases. Unmatched junction bases numbered 11, after V lost 4 bases and J lost 7 bases. Germline CDR1 is SGDLS and CDR2 is YYNGEE. This CDR3 is 15 amino acids long. CDR3 region: CASSLPGQVGNEQFF. The CDR3 DNA follows: TGTGCCAGCAGCCTCCCCGGACAGGTAGGGAATGAGCAGTTCTTC. Full variable domain (missing parts from reference TRBV9 and TRBJ2-1): DSGVTQTPKHLITATGQRVTLRCSPRSGDLSVYWYQQSLDQGLQFLIQYYNGEERAKGNILERFSAQQFPDLHSELNLSSLELGDSALYFCASSLPGQVGNEQFFGPGTRLTVL.

This chain uses TRBV4-2 with TRBJ2-5, with 8 bases that match TRBD1. The length of the CDR3 is 16 residues. Germline V gene lookup returns CDR1 LGHNA and CDR2 YNFKEQ. Losses at the gene ends were 0 bases for V and 7 bases for J; bases not matched to a gene: 10. DNA of the CDR3: TGTGCCAGCAGCCAAGATTTAGGGCAGGGGGCGGCGACCCAGTACTTC. Protein: CASSQDLGQGAATQYF.

This clone was seen once. The chain recombines TRBV28 with TRBJ2-7; 8 bases are a match to TRBD2. V trimming: 0 bases; J trimming: 4 bases; junction bases outside the gene matches: 14. The CDR3 length is 18 residues. Germline lookup yields CDR1 MDHEN and CDR2 SYDVKM. CDR3 coding DNA: TGTGCCAGCAGTTTATGGCGAGGCGGGGGGCTAGGGATATACGAGCAGTACTTC. This encodes CASSLWRGGGLGIYEQYF.

The chain employs TRBV9 and TRBJ2-7, with 10 bases matching TRBD1. V shed 3 bases, J shed 7 bases, and the junction held 16 bases outside the gene matches. CDR3 length equals 17 residues. Germline CDR1 reads SGDLS; CDR2 reads YYNGEE. CDR3 DNA: TGTGCCAGCAGCGCGCCCCGCTGGACAGGGGGAGGATGGGAGCAGTACGTC. Translated: CASSAPRWTGGGWEQYV.

The J gene is TRBJ2-5, the V gene TRBV5-4; possible D gene TRBD2, 6 bases. V was clipped by 0 bases and J by 5 bases, with 14 bases between them. Germline V gives CDR1 SGHNT, CDR2 YYREEE (reference sequence). The CDR3 runs 15 residues. The CDR3 nucleotides are TGTGCCAGCAGCTTGGGGACTACCATCGGGGAGACCCAGTACTTC. This gives the protein CASSLGTTIGETQYF.

The CDR3 loop reads CASSAGLAGTETQYF. As DNA, the CDR3 is TGTGCCAGCAGCGCGGGACTAGCGGGAACAGAGACCCAGTACTTC. The J gene is TRBJ2-5, the V gene TRBV7-9; 13 nucleotides align to TRBD2. Germline values: CDR1 SEHNR, CDR2 FQNEAQ (reference sequence). Trimming took 5 bases from V and 4 from J; bases not matched to a gene: 4. The CDR3 has 15 amino acids.

The chain links TRBV7-2 to TRBJ2-1; 9 nucleotides align to TRBD2. V lost 1 base and J lost 8; bases outside the gene matches: 6. Germline V gene sequence: CDR1 SGHTA, CDR2 FQGNSA. This CDR3 has 15 residues. The CDR3 spells CASSLEGSGSHEQFF. DNA for the CDR3: TGTGCCAGCAGCTTAGAAGGTAGCGGGAGCCATGAGCAGTTCTTC.

The CDR3 sequence is CASSLEGSGGEETQYF. In nucleotides, the CDR3 is TGTGCCAGCAGCTTAGAAGGTAGCGGGGGCGAAGAGACCCAGTACTTC. The V and J genes are TRBV7-2 and TRBJ2-5; TRBD2 aligns across 9 bases. J gave up 3 bases and V 1 base, and 6 bases lay outside the gene matches. CDR1 is SGHTA and CDR2 is FQGNSA in the germline V gene. The CDR3 loop spans 16 amino acids.

The rearrangement uses TRBV19 and TRBJ2-1; TRBD1 aligns across 9 bases. The germline V gene encodes CDR1 LNHDA and CDR2 SQIVND (reference sequence). V was pared by 11 bases and J by 3 bases, with 11 bases of the junction left unmatched. The CDR3 has 15 amino acids. This CDR3 is CASTEPGQGYNEQFF. The CDR3 DNA reads TGTGCCTCTACCGAGCCGGGACAGGGCTACAATGAGCAGTTCTTC.

A word on this clone: A read error may account for a junction end that differs from germline. DNA of the CDR3: TGTTCCAGCAGGCCACTAGCAAGTAGGGGAAATGAGCAGTTCTTC. Translation: CSSRPLASRGNEQFF. The chain uses TRBV7-9 and TRBJ2-1; possibly TRBD2 for D (6 bases). The CDR3 is 15 amino acids. Germline V gene lookup returns CDR1 SEHNR and CDR2 FQNEAQ (reference sequence).

About this clone itself: Different DNA sequences within this sample yield the same CDR3. V usage is TRBV5-4 and J usage is TRBJ1-1; perhaps TRBD1 as D (5 bases). Trimming left V 2 bases short and J 1 base short, with 6 bases between. Per the germline V gene, CDR1 is SGHNT and CDR2 is YYREEE (reference sequence). The CDR3 runs to 13 residues. The CDR3 nucleotides read TGTGCCAGCAGCTTCCAGGGGAACACTGAAGCTTTCTTT. It encodes CASSFQGNTEAFF. The full variable domain, in which reference TRBV5-4 and TRBJ1-1 provide the parts outside the CDR3, is ETGVTQSPTHLIKTRGQQVTLRCSSQSGHNTVSWYQQALGQGPQFIFQYYREEENGRGNFPPRFSGLQFPNYSSELNVNALELDDSALYLCASSFQGNTEAFFGQGTRLTVV.

V and J are TRBV5-8 and TRBJ2-2; 8 positions agree with TRBD1. The V gene's germline CDR1 is SGHTS and CDR2 YDEGEE. The CDR3 consists of 15 residues. V shed 2 bases, J shed 3 bases, and the junction held 3 bases outside the gene matches. The CDR3 reads CASSFVTGDTGELFF. DNA of the CDR3: TGTGCCAGCAGCTTTGTGACAGGGGACACCGGGGAGCTGTTTTTT.

In nucleotides, the CDR3 is TGTGCCAGCATCCGGACTAGCGGGGGGGTGACCCAGTACTTC. Residues: CASIRTSGGVTQYF. The gene calls are TRBV6-5 and TRBJ2-5; 15 nucleotides align to TRBD2. This CDR3 is 14 amino acids long. The V and J ends lost 7 bases and 7 bases, in that order; junction bases with no gene match: 4. Germline V gene data show CDR1 as MNHEY and CDR2 as SVGAGI.

The V call is TRBV7-2, the J call TRBJ2-5; 8 nucleotides line up with TRBD2. Germline V gene sequence: CDR1 SGHTA, CDR2 FQGNSA. The CDR3 has 14 residues. V shed 7 bases and J 5 bases; nucleotides not matched to a gene: 9. The CDR3 nucleotides are TGTGCCAGCATCCTAGGCGGGGGGAGTGAGACCCAGTACTTC. Translated, it gives CASILGGGSETQYF.

Here the CDR3 reads CASSQHRGTLNEQFF. The CDR3 nucleotides are TGTGCCAGCAGTCAACACCGCGGGACCTTGAATGAGCAGTTCTTC. This chain joins TRBV7-3 and TRBJ2-1; the D gene is possibly TRBD2 (6 bases). The germline V and J ends were trimmed by 6 bases and 7 bases, with 19 bases remaining between them. Germline lookup yields CDR1 SGHTA and CDR2 FQGTGA. CDR3 length: 15 amino acids.

The rearrangement joins TRBV7-2 to TRBJ2-5, with D uncertain. This CDR3 region has 14 residues. V was pared by 1 base and J by 1 base, with 7 bases between. CDR1 SGHTA and CDR2 FQGNSA come from the germline V gene. The CDR3 DNA reads as TGTGCCAGCAGCTTAGTTTACAGCCAAGAGACCCAGTACTTC. Amino acid sequence: CASSLVYSQETQYF.

The chain carries TRBV11-3 and TRBJ1-1; TRBD1 might be the D (6 bases). The germline V gene encodes CDR1 SGHNT and CDR2 YENEEA. The CDR3 sequence is 14 residues long. Trimming removed 4 bases at V and 8 bases at J, with 17 bases between. The CDR3 DNA is TGTGCCAGCAGCTCACAGGGCTTGAACTTCGAAGCTTTCTTT. Translated: CASSSQGLNFEAFF.

A few counts support this clone. The rearrangement links TRBV5-1 to TRBJ1-1; D may be TRBD1 (6 bases). Germline V gives CDR1 SGHRS, CDR2 YFSETQ. The CDR3 is 16 residues long. The ends were cut back, 0 bases at V and 1 base at J, with 13 bases in the middle. This CDR3 reads CASSLGTDSGNTEAFF. CDR3 nucleotides: TGCGCCAGCAGCTTGGGGACAGACAGTGGGAACACTGAAGCTTTCTTT.

This clone was counted only a few times. The chain joins TRBV11-2 to TRBJ2-1; D perhaps matches TRBD2 (6 bases). Germline values: CDR1 SGHAT, CDR2 FQNNGV. The CDR3 spans 12 residues. V lost 5 bases and J lost 8, with 10 bases in between. CDR3 in DNA: TGTGCCAGCAGCCCCTCGGGAGATGAGCAGTTCTTC. This codes for CASSPSGDEQFF.